The present T cell receptor (beta chain) was sequenced within a study of spatial heterogeneity in lung cancer. Whole-study context: Matched bulk RNA-seq yielded a T cell module score, and TCR transcript counts in tumor regions correlated strongly with that score. Regarding the study as a whole: Of the expanded TCRs, ubiquitous and regional counts tracked the counts of ubiquitous and regional nonsynonymous mutations, respectively. Higher tumor mutation counts went along with higher counts of expanded intratumoral alpha and beta TCRs.

The table lists this clonotype with a few counts. Its antigen is currently unknown. Since the library was made to target alpha chains, this beta chain is a stray read and its abundance is not meaningful. Time point denoted: sample taken at primary tumor resection. Sequencing was performed on whole RNA extracted from tumor and nontumor lung tissue, or from frozen PBMC, and the material was left unsorted. Trimming cost V 6 bases and J 6 bases; bases outside gene matches: 17. The CDR3 spans 16 residues. Germline CDR1 reads DFQATT; CDR2 reads SNEGSKA (reference sequence). Each TCR cDNA molecule bore a unique molecular identifier. TCRdb processed the 5' RACE reads anew with MiXCR; each CDR3 protein has one entry. The sample holds 1,500 to 2,000 distinct CDR3 sequences, 20% seen once.

The gene calls are TRBV20-1 and TRBJ1-5; TRBD1 agrees at 7 bases. The receptor comes from a male donor with early-stage non-small cell lung cancer. The input for sequencing was lung tumor tissue, taken at surgery. The CDR3 here is CSAITPGTVMSQPQHF. CDR3 DNA sequence: TGCAGTGCCATCACCCCCGGGACAGTAATGAGTCAGCCCCAGCATTTT.